This T cell receptor (beta chain) was captured by sequencing in a study of patients and donors after allogeneic stem cell transplantation. TCRdb analysed the RT-PCR reads with MiXCR anew, one entry per CDR3 protein. The sample comprises hundreds of thousands of distinct CDR3 sequences, approximately 16% of which are singletons, and just over 7% rests with the top ten. The CDR3 consists of 13 residues. Germline-derived CDR1 and CDR2 are SGHDT and YYEEEE. In the case of this clonotype: At one end the junction does not follow the germline gene, possibly because of a read error.

The sequence was collected from a human donor who was either an allogeneic HSCT recipient or a stem cell or donor lymphocyte infusion donor (not recorded which). It is not recorded whose cells these are; they may come from a transplant donor. Input material: blood, either unsorted or a sorted T cell fraction (not recorded which). The chain recombines TRBV5-6 with TRBJ2-3, with TRBD2 as a possible D gene (5 bases). The CDR3 protein is CASSLRNGNTRYF. DNA of the CDR3: TGTGCCAGCAGCTTGCGGAACGGGAATACGCGGTATTTT.